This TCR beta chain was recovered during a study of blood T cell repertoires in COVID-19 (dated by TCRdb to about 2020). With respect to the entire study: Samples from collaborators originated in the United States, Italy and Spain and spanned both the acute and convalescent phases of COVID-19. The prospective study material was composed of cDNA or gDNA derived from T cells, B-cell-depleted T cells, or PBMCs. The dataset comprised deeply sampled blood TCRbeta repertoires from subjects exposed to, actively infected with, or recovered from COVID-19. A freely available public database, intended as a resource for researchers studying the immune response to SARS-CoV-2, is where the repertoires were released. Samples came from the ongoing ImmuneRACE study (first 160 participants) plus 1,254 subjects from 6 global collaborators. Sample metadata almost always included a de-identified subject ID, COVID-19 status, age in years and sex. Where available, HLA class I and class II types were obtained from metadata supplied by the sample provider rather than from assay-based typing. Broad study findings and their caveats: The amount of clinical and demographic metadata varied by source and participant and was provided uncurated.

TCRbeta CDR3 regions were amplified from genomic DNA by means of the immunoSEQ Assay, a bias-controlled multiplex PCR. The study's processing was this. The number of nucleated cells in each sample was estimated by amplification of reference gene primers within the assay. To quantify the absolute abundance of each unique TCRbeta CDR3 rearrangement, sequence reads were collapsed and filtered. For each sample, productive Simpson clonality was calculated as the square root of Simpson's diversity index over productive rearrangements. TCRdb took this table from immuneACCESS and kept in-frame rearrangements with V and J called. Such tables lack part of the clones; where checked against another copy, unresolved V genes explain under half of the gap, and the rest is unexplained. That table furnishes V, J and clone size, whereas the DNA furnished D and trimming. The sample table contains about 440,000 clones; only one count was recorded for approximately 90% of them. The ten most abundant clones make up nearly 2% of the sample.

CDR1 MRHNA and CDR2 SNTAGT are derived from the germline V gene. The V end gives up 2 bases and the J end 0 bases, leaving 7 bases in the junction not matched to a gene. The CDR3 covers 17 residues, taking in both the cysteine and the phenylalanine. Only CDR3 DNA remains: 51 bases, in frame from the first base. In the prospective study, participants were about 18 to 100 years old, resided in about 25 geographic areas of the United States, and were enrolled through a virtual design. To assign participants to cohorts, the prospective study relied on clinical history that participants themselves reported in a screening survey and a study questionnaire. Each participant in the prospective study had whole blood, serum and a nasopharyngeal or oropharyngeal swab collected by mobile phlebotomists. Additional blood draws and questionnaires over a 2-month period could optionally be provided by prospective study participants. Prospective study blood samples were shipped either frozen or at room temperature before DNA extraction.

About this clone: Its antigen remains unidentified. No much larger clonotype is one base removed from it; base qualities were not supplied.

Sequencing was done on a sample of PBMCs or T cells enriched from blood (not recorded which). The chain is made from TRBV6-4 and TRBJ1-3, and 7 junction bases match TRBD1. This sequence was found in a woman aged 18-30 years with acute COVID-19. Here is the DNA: TGTGCCAGCAGTGACACAGGACAGGTTACCTCTGGAAACACCATATATTTT. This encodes CASSDTGQVTSGNTIYF.